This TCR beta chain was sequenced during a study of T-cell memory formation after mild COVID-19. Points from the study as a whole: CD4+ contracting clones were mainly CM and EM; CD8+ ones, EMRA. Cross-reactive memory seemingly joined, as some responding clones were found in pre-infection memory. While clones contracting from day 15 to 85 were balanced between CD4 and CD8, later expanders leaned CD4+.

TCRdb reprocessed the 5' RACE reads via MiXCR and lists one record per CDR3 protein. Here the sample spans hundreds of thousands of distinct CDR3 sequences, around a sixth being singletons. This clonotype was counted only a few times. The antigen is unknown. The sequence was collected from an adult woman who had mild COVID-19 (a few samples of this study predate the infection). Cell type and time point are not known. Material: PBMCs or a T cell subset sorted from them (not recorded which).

CDR3 DNA: TGTGCCAGCAGCGTAGATGCGGGGGGTGTGGATACGCAGTATTTT. It yields the protein CASSVDAGGVDTQYF. The rearrangement links TRBV9 to TRBJ2-3, with 8 bases lining up with TRBD2. The V gene end was trimmed by 0 bases and the J gene end by 6 bases; junction bases not matched to a gene: 6. The CDR3 has 15 residues. CDR1 SGDLS and CDR2 YYNGEE come from the germline V gene.